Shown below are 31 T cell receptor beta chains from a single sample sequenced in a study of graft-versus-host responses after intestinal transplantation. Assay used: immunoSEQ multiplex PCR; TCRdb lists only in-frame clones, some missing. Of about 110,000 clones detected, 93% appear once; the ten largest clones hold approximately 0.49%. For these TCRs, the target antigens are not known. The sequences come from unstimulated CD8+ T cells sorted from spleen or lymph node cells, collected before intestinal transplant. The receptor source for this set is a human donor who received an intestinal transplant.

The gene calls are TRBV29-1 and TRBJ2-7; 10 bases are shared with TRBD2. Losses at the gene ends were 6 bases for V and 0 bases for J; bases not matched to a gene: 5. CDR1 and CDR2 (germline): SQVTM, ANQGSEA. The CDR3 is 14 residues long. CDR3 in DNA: TGCAGCGTGGGGACTAGCGCAAGCTCCTACGAGCAGTACTTC. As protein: CSVGTSASSYEQYF.

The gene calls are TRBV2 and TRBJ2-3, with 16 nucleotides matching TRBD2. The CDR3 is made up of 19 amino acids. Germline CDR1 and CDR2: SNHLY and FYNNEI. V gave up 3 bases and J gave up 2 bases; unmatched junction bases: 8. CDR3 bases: TGTGCCAGCAGTGACGGGACTAGCGGGAGGGCCCTGTACACAGATACGCAGTATTTT. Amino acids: CASSDGTSGRALYTDTQYF.

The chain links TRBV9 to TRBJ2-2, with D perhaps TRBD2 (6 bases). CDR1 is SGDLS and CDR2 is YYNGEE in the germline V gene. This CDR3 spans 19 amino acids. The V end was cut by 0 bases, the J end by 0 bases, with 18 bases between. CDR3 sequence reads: CASSVESWVSGPNTGELFF. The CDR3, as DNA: TGTGCCAGCAGCGTAGAAAGTTGGGTTAGCGGTCCGAACACCGGGGAGCTGTTTTTT.

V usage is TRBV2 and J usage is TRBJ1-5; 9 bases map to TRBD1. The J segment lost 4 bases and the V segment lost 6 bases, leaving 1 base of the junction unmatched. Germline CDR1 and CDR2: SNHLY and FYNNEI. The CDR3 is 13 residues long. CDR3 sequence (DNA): TGTGCCAGCAGGGGACAGGGAAATCAGCCCCAGCATTTT. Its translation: CASRGQGNQPQHF.

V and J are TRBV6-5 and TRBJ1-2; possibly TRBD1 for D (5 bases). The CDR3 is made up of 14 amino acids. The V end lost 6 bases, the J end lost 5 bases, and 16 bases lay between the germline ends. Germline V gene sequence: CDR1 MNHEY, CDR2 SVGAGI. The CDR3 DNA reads TGTGCCAGCAGCACCGGGACGGTTAATTATGGCTACACCTTC. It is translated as CASSTGTVNYGYTF.

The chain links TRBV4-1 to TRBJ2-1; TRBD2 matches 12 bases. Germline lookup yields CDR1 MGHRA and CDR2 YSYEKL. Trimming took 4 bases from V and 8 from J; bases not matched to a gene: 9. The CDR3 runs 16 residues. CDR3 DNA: TGCGCCAGCAGCCCCTCTAGCGGGAGGGCCGGGCATGAGCAGTTCTTC. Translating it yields CASSPSSGRAGHEQFF.

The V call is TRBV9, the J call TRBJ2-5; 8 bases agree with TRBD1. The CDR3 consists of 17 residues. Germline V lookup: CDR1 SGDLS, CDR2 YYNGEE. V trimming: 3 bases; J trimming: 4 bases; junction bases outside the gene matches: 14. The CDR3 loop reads CASSETGQVGWGETQYF. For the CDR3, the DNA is TGTGCCAGCAGCGAGACGGGACAGGTTGGCTGGGGAGAGACCCAGTACTTC.

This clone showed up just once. The CDR3 DNA reads as TGCGCCAGCAGCTTGGCCATGGGGTCGAAGGGACAGGGACACGAGCAGTACTTC. Translated: CASSLAMGSKGQGHEQYF. V is TRBV5-1 and J is TRBJ2-7, with 9 bases aligning to TRBD1. The ends lost 0 bases at V and 5 bases at J; junction bases unmatched: 15. CDR1 and CDR2 from the germline V gene are SGHRS and YFSETQ. This CDR3 has 18 amino acids.

The CDR3 is CASSITGFQETQYF. Written as DNA, the CDR3 is TGTGCCAGTAGTATAACAGGGTTCCAAGAGACCCAGTACTTC. J is TRBJ2-5 and V is TRBV19; perhaps TRBD1 as D (6 bases). CDR1 and CDR2 from the germline V gene are LNHDA and SQIVND (reference sequence). The V end lost 2 bases, the J end lost 1 base, and 8 bases lay between the germline ends. This CDR3 spans 14 amino acids.

DNA for the CDR3: TGTGCCAGTATAAGCGTCGAGACAGGGGGACATGGCTACACCTTC. Translation: CASISVETGGHGYTF. The chain carries TRBV19 and TRBJ1-2; 9 positions agree with TRBD1. CDR1 and CDR2 (germline): LNHDA, SQIVND (reference sequence). The CDR3 extends over 15 amino acids. The V gene end was trimmed by 7 bases and the J gene end by 6 bases; junction bases not matched to a gene: 12.

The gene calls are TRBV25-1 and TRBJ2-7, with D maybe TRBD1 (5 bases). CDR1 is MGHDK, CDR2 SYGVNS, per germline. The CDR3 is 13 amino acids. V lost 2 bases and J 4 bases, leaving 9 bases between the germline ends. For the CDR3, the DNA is TGTGCCAGCAGTGAAACGACAGAATACGAGCAGTACTTC. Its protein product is CASSETTEYEQYF.

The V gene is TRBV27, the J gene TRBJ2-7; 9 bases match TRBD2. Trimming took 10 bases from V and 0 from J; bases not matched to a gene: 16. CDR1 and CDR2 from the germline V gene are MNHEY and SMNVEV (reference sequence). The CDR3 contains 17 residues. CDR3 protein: CATAGLAGTSYSYEQYF. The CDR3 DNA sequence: TGTGCCACGGCCGGGCTAGCGGGGACGAGTTACTCCTACGAGCAGTACTTC.

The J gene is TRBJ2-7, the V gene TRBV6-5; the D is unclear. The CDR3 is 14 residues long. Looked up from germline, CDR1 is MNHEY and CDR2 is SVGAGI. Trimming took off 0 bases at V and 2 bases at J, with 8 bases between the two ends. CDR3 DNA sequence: TGTGCCAGCAGTTACTCGAACAGCCCCTACGAGCAGTACTTC. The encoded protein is CASSYSNSPYEQYF.

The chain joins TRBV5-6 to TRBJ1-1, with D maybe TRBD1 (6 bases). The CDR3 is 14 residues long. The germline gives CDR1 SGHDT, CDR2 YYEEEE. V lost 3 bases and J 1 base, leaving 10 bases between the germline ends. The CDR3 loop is CASSWGPENTEAFF. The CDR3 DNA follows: TGTGCCAGCAGCTGGGGGCCAGAGAACACTGAAGCTTTCTTT.

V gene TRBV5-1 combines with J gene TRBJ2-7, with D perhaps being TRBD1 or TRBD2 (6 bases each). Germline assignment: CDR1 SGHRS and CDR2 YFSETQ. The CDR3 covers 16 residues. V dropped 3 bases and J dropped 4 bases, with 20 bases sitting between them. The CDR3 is CASSSSRDPGAYEQYF. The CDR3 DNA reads TGCGCCAGCAGCTCATCCCGGGACCCGGGGGCATACGAGCAGTACTTC. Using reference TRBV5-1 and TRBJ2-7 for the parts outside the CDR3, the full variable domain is KAGVTQTPRYLIKTRGQQVTLSCSPISGHRSVSWYQQTPGQGLQFLFEYFSETQRNKGNFPGRFSGRQFSNSRSEMNVSTLELGDSALYLCASSSSRDPGAYEQYFGPGTRLTVT.

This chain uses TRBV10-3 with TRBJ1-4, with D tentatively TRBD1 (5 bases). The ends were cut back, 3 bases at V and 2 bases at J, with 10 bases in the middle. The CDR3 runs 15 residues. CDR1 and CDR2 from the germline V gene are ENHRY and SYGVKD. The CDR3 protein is CAISEGWGTNEKLFF. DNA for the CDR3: TGTGCCATCAGTGAAGGATGGGGGACTAATGAAAAACTGTTTTTT.

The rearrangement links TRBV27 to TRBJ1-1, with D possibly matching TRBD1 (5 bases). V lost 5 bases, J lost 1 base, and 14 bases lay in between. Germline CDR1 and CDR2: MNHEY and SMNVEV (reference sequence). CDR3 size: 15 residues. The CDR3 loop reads CASSPSGNSNTEAFF. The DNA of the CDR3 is TGTGCCAGCAGTCCCTCAGGGAATTCGAACACTGAAGCTTTCTTT.

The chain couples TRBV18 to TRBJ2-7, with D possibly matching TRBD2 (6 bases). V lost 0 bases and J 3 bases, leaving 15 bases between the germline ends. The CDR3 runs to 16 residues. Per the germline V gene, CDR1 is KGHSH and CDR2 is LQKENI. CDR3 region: CASSPPDGDFFYEQYF. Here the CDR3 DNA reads TGTGCCAGCTCACCACCGGACGGGGACTTCTTCTACGAGCAGTACTTC.

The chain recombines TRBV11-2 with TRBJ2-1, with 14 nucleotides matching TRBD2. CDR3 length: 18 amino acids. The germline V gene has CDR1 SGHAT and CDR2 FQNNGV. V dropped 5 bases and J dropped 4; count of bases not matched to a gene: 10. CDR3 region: CASSGGTSGSQPYNEQFF. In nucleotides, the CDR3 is TGTGCCAGCAGCGGGGGGACTAGCGGGAGCCAACCGTACAATGAGCAGTTCTTC.

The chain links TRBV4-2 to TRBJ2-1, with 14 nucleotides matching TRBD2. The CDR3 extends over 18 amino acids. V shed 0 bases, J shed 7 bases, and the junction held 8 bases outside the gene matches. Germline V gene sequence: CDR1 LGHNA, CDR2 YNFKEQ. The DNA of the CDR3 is TGTGCCAGCAGCCAAGATGGACTAGCGGGAGGTTGGGGTAATGAGCAGTTCTTC. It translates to CASSQDGLAGGWGNEQFF.

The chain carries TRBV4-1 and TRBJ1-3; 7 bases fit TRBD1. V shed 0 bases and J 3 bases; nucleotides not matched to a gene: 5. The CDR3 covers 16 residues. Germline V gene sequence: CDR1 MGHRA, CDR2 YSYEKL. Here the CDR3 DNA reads TGCGCCAGCAGCCAAGATGACAGGGTCGTTGGAAACACCATATATTTT. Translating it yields CASSQDDRVVGNTIYF.

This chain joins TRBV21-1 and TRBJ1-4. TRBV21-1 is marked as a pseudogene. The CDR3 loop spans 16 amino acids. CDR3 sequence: CASSNGEHATNEKLFF. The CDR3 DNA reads TGTGCCAGCAGCAACGGGGAGCATGCAACTAATGAAAAACTGTTTTTT.

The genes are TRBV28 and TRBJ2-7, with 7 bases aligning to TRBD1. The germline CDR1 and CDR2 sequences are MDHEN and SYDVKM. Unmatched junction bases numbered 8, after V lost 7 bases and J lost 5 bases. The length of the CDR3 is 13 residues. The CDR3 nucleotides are TGTGCCAGCACCATCCAACAGGGGAACGAGCAGTACTTC. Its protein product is CASTIQQGNEQYF. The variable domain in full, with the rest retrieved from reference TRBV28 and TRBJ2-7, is DVKVTQSSRYLVKRTGEKVFLECVQDMDHENMFWYRQDPGLGLRLIYFSYDVKMKEKGDIPEGYSVSREKKERFSLILESASTNQTSMYLCASTIQQGNEQYFGPGTRLTVT.

DNA for the CDR3: TGTGCCAGCAGCCATTTGACGGCCGGGCTTTACGAGCAGTACTTC. Translation: CASSHLTAGLYEQYF. This chain joins TRBV14 and TRBJ2-7; no reliable D call. The CDR3 contains 15 residues. Germline V gives CDR1 SGHDN, CDR2 FVKESK. V lost 3 bases, J lost 4 bases, and 16 bases lay in between.

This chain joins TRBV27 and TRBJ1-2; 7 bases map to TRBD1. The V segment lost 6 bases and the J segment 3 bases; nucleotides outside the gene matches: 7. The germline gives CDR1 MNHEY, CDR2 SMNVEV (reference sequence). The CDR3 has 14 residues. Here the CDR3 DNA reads TGTGCCAGCAGAAGGACAGGCTGGGACTATGGCTACACCTTC. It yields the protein CASRRTGWDYGYTF.

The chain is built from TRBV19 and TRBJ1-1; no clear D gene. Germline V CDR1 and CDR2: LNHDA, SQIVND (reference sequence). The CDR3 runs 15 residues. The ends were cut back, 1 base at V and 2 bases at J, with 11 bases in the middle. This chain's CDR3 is CASSIGPKINTEAFF. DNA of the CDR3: TGTGCCAGTAGTATAGGCCCGAAGATCAACACTGAAGCTTTCTTT.

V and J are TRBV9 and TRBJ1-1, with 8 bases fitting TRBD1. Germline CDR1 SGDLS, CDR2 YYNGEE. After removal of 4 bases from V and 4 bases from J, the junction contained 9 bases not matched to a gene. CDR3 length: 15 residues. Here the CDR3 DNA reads TGTGCCAGCAGCCCAAGGACAGGGCGGGGCACTGAAGCTTTCTTT. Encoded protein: CASSPRTGRGTEAFF.

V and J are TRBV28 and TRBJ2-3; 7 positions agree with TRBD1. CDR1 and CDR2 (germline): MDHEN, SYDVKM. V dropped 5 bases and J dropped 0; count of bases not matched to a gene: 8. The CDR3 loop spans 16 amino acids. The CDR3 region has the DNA TGTGCCAGCAGTCTTTACAGGGGTCAAAGCACAGATACGCAGTATTTT. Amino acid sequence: CASSLYRGQSTDTQYF.

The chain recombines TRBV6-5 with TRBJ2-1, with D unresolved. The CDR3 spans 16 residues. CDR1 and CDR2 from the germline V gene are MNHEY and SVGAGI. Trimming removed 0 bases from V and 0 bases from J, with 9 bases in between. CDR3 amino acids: CASSYSDSSSYNEQFF. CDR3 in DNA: TGTGCCAGCAGTTACTCTGACTCTAGCTCCTACAATGAGCAGTTCTTC.

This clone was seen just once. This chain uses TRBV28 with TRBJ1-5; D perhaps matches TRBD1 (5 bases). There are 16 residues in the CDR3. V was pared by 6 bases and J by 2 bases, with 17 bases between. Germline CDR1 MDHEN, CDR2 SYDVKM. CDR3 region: CASRRTSGRGNQPQHF. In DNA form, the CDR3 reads TGTGCCAGCAGAAGGACATCAGGGCGGGGCAATCAGCCCCAGCATTTT.

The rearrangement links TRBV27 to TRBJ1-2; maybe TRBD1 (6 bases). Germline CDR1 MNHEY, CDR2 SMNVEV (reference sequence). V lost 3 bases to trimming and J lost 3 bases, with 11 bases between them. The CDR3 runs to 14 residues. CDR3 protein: CASSLIGGHYGYTF. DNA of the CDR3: TGTGCCAGCAGTTTGATCGGGGGCCACTATGGCTACACCTTC.